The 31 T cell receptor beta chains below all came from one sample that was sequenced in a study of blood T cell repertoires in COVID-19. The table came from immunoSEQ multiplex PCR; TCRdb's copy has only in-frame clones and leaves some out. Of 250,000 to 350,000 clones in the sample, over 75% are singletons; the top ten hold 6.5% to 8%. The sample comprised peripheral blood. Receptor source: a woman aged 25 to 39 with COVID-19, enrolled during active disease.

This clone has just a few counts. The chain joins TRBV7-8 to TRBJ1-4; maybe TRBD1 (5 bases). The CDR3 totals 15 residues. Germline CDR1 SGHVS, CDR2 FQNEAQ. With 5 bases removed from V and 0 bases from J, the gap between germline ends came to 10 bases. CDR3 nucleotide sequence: TGTGCCAGCAGCCCTACAGGTGCAACTAATGAAAAACTGTTTTTT. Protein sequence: CASSPTGATNEKLFF.

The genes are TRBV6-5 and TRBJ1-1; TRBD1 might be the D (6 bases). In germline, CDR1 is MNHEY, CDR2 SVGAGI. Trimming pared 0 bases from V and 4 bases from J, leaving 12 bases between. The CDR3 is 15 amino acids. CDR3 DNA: TGTGCCAGCAGTTACTCGTCAGGGGTGGTCACTGAAGCTTTCTTT. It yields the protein CASSYSSGVVTEAFF.

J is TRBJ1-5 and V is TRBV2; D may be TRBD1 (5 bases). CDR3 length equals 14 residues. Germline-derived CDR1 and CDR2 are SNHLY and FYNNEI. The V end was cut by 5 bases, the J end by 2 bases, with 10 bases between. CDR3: CASSIQERNQPQHF. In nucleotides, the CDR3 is TGTGCCAGCAGTATACAGGAGCGCAATCAGCCCCAGCATTTT.

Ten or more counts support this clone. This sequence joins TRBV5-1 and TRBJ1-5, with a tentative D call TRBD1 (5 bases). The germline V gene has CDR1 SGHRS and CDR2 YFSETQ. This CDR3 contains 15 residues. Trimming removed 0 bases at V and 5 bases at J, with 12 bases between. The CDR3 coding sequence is TGCGCCAGCAGCTTGGTGGCGGGGCTGGATCAGCCCCAGCATTTT. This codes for CASSLVAGLDQPQHF.

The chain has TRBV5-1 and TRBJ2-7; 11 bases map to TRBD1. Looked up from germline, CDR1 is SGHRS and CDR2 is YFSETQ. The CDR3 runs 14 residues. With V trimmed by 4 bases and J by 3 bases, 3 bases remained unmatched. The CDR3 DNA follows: TGCGCCAGCAGCATCGGGACAGGGGGCTACGAGCAGTACTTC. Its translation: CASSIGTGGYEQYF. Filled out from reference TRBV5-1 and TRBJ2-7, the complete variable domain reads KAGVTQTPRYLIKTRGQQVTLSCSPISGHRSVSWYQQTPGQGLQFLFEYFSETQRNKGNFPGRFSGRQFSNSRSEMNVSTLELGDSALYLCASSIGTGGYEQYFGPGTRLTVT.

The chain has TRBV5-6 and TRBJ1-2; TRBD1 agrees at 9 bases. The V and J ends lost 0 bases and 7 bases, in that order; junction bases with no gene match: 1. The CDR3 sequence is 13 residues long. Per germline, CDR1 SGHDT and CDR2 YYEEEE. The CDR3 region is CASSLGTGVGYTF. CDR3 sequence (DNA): TGTGCCAGCAGCTTGGGGACAGGGGTTGGCTACACCTTC.

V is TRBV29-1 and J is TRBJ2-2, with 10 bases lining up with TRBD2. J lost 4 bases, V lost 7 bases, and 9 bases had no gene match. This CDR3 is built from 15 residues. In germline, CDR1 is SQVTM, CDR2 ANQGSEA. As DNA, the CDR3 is TGCAGCGCCGCCGTAGCGGGAGGCGGCACCGGGGAGCTGTTTTTT. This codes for CSAAVAGGGTGELFF.

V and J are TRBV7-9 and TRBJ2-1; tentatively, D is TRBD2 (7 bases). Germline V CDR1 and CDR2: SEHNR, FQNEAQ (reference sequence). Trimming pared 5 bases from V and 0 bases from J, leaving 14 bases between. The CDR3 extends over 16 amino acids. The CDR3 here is CASSERGGGSYNEQFF. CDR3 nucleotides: TGTGCCAGCAGCGAAAGGGGGGGAGGCTCCTACAATGAGCAGTTCTTC.

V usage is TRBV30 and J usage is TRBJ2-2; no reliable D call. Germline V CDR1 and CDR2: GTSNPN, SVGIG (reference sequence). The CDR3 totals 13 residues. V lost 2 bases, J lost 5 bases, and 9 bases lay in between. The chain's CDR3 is CAWSPTITGELFF. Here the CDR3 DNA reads TGTGCCTGGAGTCCAACAATTACCGGGGAGCTGTTTTTT.

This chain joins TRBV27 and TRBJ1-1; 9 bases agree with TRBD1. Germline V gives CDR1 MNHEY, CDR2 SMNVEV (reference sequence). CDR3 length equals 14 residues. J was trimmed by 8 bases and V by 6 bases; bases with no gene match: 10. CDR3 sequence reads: CASSLGGTGYEAFF. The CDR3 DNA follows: TGTGCCAGCAGCCTAGGGGGGACAGGGTACGAAGCTTTCTTT.

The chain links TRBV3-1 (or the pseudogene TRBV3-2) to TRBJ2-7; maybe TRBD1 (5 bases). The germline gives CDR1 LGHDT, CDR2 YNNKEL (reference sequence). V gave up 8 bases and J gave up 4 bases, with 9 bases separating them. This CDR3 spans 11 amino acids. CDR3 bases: TGTGCCAGCCAGGGCCTTTACGAGCAGTACTTC. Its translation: CASQGLYEQYF.

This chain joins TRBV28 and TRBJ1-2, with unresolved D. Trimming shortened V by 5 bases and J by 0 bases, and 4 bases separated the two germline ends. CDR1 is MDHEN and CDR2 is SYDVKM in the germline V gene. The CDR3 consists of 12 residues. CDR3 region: CASSPTNYGYTF. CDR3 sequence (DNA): TGTGCCAGCAGTCCCACTAACTATGGCTACACCTTC.

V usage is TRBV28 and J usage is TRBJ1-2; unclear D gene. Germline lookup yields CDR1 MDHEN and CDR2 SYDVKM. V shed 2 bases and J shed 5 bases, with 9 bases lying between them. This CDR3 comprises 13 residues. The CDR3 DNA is TGTGCCAGCAGTTTACTCACAACGTATGGCTACACCTTC. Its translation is CASSLLTTYGYTF.

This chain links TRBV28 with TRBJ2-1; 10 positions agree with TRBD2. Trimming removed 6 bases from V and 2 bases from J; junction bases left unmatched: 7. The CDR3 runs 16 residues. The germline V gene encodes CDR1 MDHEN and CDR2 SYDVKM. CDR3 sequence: CASRRTSGPPYNEQFF. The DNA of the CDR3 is TGTGCCAGCAGAAGGACTAGCGGACCCCCCTACAATGAGCAGTTCTTC. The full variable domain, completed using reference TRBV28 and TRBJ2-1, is DVKVTQSSRYLVKRTGEKVFLECVQDMDHENMFWYRQDPGLGLRLIYFSYDVKMKEKGDIPEGYSVSREKKERFSLILESASTNQTSMYLCASRRTSGPPYNEQFFGPGTRLTVL.

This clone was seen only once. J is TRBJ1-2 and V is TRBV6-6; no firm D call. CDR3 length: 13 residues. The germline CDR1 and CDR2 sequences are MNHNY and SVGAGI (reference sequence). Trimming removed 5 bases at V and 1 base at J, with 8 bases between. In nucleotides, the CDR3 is TGTGCCAGCAGTGCGGCATTTAACTATGGCTACACCTTC. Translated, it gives CASSAAFNYGYTF.

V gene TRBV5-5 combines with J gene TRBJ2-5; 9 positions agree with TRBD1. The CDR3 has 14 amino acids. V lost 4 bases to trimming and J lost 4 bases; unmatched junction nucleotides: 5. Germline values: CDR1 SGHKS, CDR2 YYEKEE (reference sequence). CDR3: CASSPRQGGETQYF. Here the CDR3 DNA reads TGTGCCAGCAGCCCTAGACAGGGGGGAGAGACCCAGTACTTC. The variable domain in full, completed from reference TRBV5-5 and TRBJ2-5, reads DAGVTQSPTHLIKTRGQQVTLRCSPISGHKSVSWYQQVLGQGPQFIFQYYEKEERGRGNFPDRFSARQFPNYSSELNVNALLLGDSALYLCASSPRQGGETQYFGPGTRLLVL.

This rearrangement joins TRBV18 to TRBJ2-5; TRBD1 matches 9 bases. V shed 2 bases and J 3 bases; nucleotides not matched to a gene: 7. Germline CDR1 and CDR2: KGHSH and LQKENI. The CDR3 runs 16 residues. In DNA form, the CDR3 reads TGTGCCAGCTCACCAACGGAGACAGGGGGAAAAGAGACCCAGTACTTC. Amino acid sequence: CASSPTETGGKETQYF. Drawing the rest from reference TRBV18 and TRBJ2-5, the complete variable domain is NAGVMQNPRHLVRRRGQEARLRCSPMKGHSHVYWYRQLPEEGLKFMVYLQKENIIDESGMPKERFSAEFPKEGPSILRIQQVVRGDSAAYFCASSPTETGGKETQYFGPGTRLLVL.

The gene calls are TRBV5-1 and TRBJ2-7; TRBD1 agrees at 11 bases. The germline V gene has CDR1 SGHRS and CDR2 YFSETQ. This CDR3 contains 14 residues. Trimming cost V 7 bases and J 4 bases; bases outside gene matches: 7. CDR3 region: CASRPGQGVYEQYF. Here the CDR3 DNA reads TGCGCCAGCCGCCCGGGACAGGGGGTATACGAGCAGTACTTC.

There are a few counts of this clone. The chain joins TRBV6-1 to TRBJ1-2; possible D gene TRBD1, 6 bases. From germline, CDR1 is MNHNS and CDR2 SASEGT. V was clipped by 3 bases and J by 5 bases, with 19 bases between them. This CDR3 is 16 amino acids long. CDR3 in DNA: TGTGCCAGCAGTGAGGACAGTTTCGCACTCCTATATGGCTACACCTTC. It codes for CASSEDSFALLYGYTF.

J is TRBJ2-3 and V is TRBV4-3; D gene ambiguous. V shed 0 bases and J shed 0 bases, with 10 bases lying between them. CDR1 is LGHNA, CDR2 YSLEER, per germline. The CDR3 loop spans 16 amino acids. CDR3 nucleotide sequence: TGCGCCAGCAGCCAAGAACCGGTATCTAGCACAGATACGCAGTATTTT. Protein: CASSQEPVSSTDTQYF.

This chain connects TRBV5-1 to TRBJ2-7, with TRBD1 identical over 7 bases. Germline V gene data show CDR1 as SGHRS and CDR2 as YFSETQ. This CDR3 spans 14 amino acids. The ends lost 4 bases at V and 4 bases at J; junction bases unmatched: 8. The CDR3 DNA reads TGCGCCAGCAGCGGGAAAGACAGGGTGTACGAGCAGTACTTC. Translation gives CASSGKDRVYEQYF.

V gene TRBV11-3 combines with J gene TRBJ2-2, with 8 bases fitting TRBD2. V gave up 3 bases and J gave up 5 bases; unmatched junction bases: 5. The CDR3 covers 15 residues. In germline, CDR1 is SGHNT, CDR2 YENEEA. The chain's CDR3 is CASSLGGRPTGELFF. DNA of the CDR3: TGTGCCAGCAGCTTGGGCGGGAGGCCTACCGGGGAGCTGTTTTTT.

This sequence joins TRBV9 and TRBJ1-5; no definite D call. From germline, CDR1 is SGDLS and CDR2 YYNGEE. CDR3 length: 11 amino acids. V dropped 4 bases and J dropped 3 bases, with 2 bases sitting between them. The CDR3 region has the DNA TGTGCCAGCAGCTACAATCAGCCCCAGCATTTT. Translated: CASSYNQPQHF.

The CDR3 nucleotides are TGTGCCAGTAGTATAGCGGACTATAACAATGAGCAGTTCTTC. Translation: CASSIADYNNEQFF. The chain has TRBV19 and TRBJ2-1, with D possibly being TRBD2 (6 bases). Germline V gene lookup returns CDR1 LNHDA and CDR2 SQIVND (reference sequence). Trimming removed 1 base from V and 5 bases from J, with 9 bases in between. The CDR3 contains 14 residues.

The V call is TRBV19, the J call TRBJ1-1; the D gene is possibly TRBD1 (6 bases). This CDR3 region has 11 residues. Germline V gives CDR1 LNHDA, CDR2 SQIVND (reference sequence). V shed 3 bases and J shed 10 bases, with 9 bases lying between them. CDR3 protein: CASSMGARAFF. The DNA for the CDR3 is TGTGCCAGTAGTATGGGGGCGAGAGCTTTCTTT.

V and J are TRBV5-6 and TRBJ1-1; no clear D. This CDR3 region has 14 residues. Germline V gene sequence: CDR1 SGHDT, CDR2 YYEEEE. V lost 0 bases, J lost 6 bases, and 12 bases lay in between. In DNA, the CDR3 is TGTGCCAGCAGCTTGGCTATGATAAGCCCTGAAGCTTTCTTT. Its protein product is CASSLAMISPEAFF. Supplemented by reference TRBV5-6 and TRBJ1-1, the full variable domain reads DAGVTQSPTHLIKTRGQQVTLRCSPKSGHDTVSWYQQALGQGPQFIFQYYEEEERQRGNFPDRFSGHQFPNYSSELNVNALLLGDSALYLCASSLAMISPEAFFGQGTRLTVV.

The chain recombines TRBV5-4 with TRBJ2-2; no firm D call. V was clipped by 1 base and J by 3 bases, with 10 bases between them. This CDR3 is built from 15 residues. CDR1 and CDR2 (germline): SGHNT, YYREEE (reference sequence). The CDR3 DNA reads TGTGCCAGCAGCTTGTCTCGAGCCCACACCGGGGAGCTGTTTTTT. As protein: CASSLSRAHTGELFF.

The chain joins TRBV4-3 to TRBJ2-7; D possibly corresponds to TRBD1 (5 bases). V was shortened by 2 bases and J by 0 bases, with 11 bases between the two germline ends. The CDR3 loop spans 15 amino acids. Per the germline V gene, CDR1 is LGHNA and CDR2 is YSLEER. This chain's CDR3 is CASSQIGARSYEQYF. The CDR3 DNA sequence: TGCGCCAGCAGCCAAATAGGGGCCCGCTCCTACGAGCAGTACTTC.

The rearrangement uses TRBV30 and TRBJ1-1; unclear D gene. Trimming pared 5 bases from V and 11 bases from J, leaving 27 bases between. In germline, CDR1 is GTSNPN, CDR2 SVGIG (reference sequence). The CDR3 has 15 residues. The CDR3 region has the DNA TGTGCCTGGGCCCCCCCCACGAGGCCTTTGAAACGGGCTTTCTTT. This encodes CAWAPPTRPLKRAFF.

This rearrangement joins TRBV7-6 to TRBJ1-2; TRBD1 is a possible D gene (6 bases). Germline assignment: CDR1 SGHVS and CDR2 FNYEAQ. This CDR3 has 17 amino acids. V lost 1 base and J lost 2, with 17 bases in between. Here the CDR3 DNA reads TGTGCCAGCAGCTTAGGGGCCCCGATGGACAGCAACTATGGCTACACCTTC. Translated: CASSLGAPMDSNYGYTF.

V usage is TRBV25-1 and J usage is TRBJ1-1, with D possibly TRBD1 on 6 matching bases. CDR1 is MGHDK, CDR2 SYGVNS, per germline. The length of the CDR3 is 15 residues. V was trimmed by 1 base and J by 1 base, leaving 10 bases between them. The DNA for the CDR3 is TGTGCCAGCAGTGAATTATCCAGGGGGAACACTGAAGCTTTCTTT. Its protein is CASSELSRGNTEAFF.